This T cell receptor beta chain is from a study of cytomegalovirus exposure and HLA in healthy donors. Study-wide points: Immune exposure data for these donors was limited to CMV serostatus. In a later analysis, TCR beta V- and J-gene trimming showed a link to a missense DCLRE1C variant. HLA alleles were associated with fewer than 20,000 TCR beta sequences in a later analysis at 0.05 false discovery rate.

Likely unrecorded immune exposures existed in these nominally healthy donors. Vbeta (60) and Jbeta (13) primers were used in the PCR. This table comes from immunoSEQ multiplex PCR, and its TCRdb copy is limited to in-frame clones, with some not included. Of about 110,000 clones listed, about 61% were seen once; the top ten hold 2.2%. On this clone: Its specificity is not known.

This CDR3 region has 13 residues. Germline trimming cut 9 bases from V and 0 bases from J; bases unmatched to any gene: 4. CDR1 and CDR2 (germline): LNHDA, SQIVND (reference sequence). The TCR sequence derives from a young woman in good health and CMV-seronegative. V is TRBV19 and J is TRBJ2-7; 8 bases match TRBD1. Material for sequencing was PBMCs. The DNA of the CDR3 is TGTGCCAGCCGGGACAGGAGCTCCTACGAGCAGTACTTC. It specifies CASRDRSSYEQYF.